These 9 T cell receptor beta chains originate from one sample sequenced in a study of OX40 agonist ivuxolimab in advanced cancers. Libraries were prepared by immunoSEQ multiplex PCR; TCRdb keeps only in-frame clonotypes and omits some of them. The table has approximately 46,000 clones, around 87% seen once. The sample consisted of CD4+ or CD8+ T cells sorted from blood, taken in a trial of the OX40 agonist ivuxolimab. These receptors originate from an adult with an advanced solid tumor such as melanoma, head and neck, liver or kidney cancer.

V is TRBV2 and J is TRBJ1-2, with TRBD1 matching over 8 bases. V lost 6 bases to trimming and J lost 6 bases; unmatched junction nucleotides: 3. This CDR3 is built from 12 residues. CDR1 and CDR2 (germline): SNHLY, FYNNEI. This chain's CDR3 is CASRRTGHGYTF. DNA for the CDR3: TGTGCCAGCAGAAGGACAGGGCATGGCTACACCTTC.

The chain recombines TRBV6-5 with TRBJ1-2; TRBD1 agrees at 7 bases. The junction had 5 bases not matched to a gene; V was cut back by 2 bases and J by 8 bases. From germline, CDR1 is MNHEY and CDR2 SVGAGI. CDR3 length: 13 amino acids. The CDR3 DNA reads as TGTGCCAGCAGTTACACCTACAGGGGAGGCTACACCTTC. This gives the protein CASSYTYRGGYTF.

The chain couples TRBV7-6 to TRBJ2-3; D gene ambiguous. V dropped 5 bases and J dropped 1 base, with 16 bases sitting between them. CDR3 size: 16 residues. Looked up from germline, CDR1 is SGHVS and CDR2 is FNYEAQ. The DNA for the CDR3 is TGTGCCAGCAGCCCCCCTCGCGGAGTTGGCACAGATACGCAGTATTTT. It encodes CASSPPRGVGTDTQYF.

This clone occurred once. This sequence joins TRBV7-8 and TRBJ1-1; 9 bases are shared with TRBD1. The V segment lost 5 bases and the J segment 5 bases; nucleotides outside the gene matches: 6. CDR3 size: 14 residues. Germline V gene lookup returns CDR1 SGHVS and CDR2 FQNEAQ. In DNA form, the CDR3 reads TGTGCCAGCAGCCCGGACAGGGGTGGAACTGAAGCTTTCTTT. Translating it yields CASSPDRGGTEAFF. Based on the CDR3 plus reference TRBV7-8 and TRBJ1-1, the full variable domain is GAGVSQSPRYKVAKRGQDVALRCDPISGHVSLFWYQQALGQGPEFLTYFQNEAQLDKSGLPSDRFFAERPEGSVSTLKIQRTQQEDSAVYLCASSPDRGGTEAFFGQGTRLTVV.

This clone was counted a single time. V is TRBV28 and J is TRBJ2-5, with TRBD2 as a possible D gene (7 bases). Trimming left V 6 bases short and J 7 bases short, with 30 bases between. The CDR3 has 18 amino acids. Germline V lookup: CDR1 MDHEN, CDR2 SYDVKM. The CDR3 region has the DNA TGTGCCAGCAGCGACCATTGGATACAGGGAGGGGATTACGGGACCCAGTACTTC. It codes for CASSDHWIQGGDYGTQYF.

V gene TRBV7-2 combines with J gene TRBJ2-1; 8 bases are a match to TRBD2. V lost 5 bases, J lost 0 bases, and 12 bases stayed unmatched. CDR3 length: 18 residues. In germline, CDR1 is SGHTA, CDR2 FQGNSA. The CDR3 spells CASSENSWRGVSYNEQFF. The DNA of the CDR3 is TGTGCCAGCAGCGAGAACTCTTGGCGGGGGGTCTCCTACAATGAGCAGTTCTTC.

The chain couples TRBV13 to TRBJ1-1; weak D call: TRBD1 (5 bases). Trimming pared 0 bases from V and 7 bases from J, leaving 12 bases between. Germline V gene sequence: CDR1 PRHDT, CDR2 FYEKMQ (reference sequence). The CDR3 totals 14 residues. This CDR3 reads CASSLGRSTVEAFF. CDR3 bases: TGTGCCAGCAGCTTAGGCCGTTCGACAGTTGAAGCTTTCTTT.

In its sample, this clone was seen once. The chain uses TRBV29-1 and TRBJ2-2; no clear D. Germline CDR1 is SQVTM and CDR2 is ANQGSEA. There are 13 residues in the CDR3. The V end lost 5 bases, the J end lost 3 bases, and 10 bases lay between the germline ends. The DNA of the CDR3 is TGCAGCGTTAGGACGCTAGACACCGGGGAGCTGTTTTTT. This translates into CSVRTLDTGELFF.

CDR3 DNA: TGTGCCAGCAGCATAGGGACCTACTACGAGCAGTACTTC. It is translated as CASSIGTYYEQYF. This sequence joins TRBV6-5 and TRBJ2-7; D is possibly TRBD1 or TRBD2 (5 bases each). V was clipped by 6 bases and J by 3 bases, with 12 bases between them. CDR1 and CDR2 from the germline V gene are MNHEY and SVGAGI. The CDR3 consists of 13 residues.